This TCR beta chain was identified during a study of cytomegalovirus exposure and HLA in healthy donors. Clones were read by immunoSEQ multiplex PCR, and TCRdb kept only the in-frame ones, dropping some. The table includes 190,000 or so clones, more than 65% detected once. Trimming shortened V by 0 bases and J by 5 bases, and 10 bases separated the two germline ends. This CDR3 has 14 amino acids. Germline V gene lookup returns CDR1 MGHDK and CDR2 SYGVNS. The sample comprised PBMCs. V is TRBV25-1 and J is TRBJ2-5; the D gene is possibly TRBD2 (5 bases). The source of this sequence is a woman in her twenties or thirties in good health and CMV-seropositive. The CDR3: CASSEYGAGETQYF. In nucleotides, the CDR3 is TGTGCCAGCAGTGAATATGGTGCGGGCGAGACCCAGTACTTC.